This T cell receptor (beta chain) comes out of a study of shared clonotypes between healthy human individuals. Trimming took 3 bases from V and 5 from J; bases not matched to a gene: 5. Looked up from germline, CDR1 is MDHEN and CDR2 is SYDVKM. The CDR3 spans 14 residues. Method: immunoSEQ multiplex PCR; TCRdb's copy keeps in-frame clones and lacks some. The sample holds nearly 600,000 clones, nearly 97% seen once. Naivety among CD8 cells was defined by CD45RO negativity and positive CCR7 selection, thereby excluding terminally differentiated effector memory CD45RA+ cells. This chain uses TRBV28 with TRBJ1-2, with 8 bases matching TRBD1. Sequencing used naive CD8+ T cells sorted from blood. This clonotype was obtained from a woman aged 25 to 39 in good health. CDR3 sequence reads: CASSFPRQGYGYTF. The DNA of the CDR3 is TGTGCCAGCAGTTTTCCCCGACAGGGGTATGGCTACACCTTC.